These 16 T cell receptor beta chains were all obtained from the same sample, sequenced in a study of T cell responses to AZD1222 COVID-19 vaccine. Some clones are missing from TCRdb's copy, which holds only in-frame ones; the method was immunoSEQ multiplex PCR. Among about 100,000 clones, about 86% were seen once, and the ten largest hold approximately 15%. Sequencing was performed on peripheral blood, taken on day 0 of AZD1222 vaccination. These receptors were collected from an adult in good health.

The V and J genes are TRBV19 and TRBJ1-1, with unresolved D. CDR1 is LNHDA and CDR2 is SQIVND in the germline V gene (reference sequence). CDR3 length equals 12 residues. V was trimmed by 4 bases and J by 4 bases, leaving 7 bases between them. The CDR3 bases are TGTGCCAGTAGTAGGCGAGTCACTGAAGCTTTCTTT. This translates into CASSRRVTEAFF.

The CDR3 DNA follows: TGCGCCAGCAGCACTATCGGGGGGGATGATGGCTACACCTTC. Its protein product is CASSTIGGDDGYTF. This chain uses TRBV5-1 with TRBJ1-2; a weak D match, TRBD1 (5 bases). The V gene's germline CDR1 is SGHRS and CDR2 YFSETQ. The V and J ends lost 4 bases and 6 bases respectively, with 16 bases between them. The length of the CDR3 is 14 residues.

This clone has a single count. CDR3 DNA: TGTGCCATCTCCGGGACTAGCGGGGGGACGGTCAATGAGCAGTTCTTC. Its translation is CAISGTSGGTVNEQFF. This rearrangement joins TRBV10-3 to TRBJ2-1; 15 bases line up with TRBD2. Germline-derived CDR1 and CDR2 are ENHRY and SYGVKD. J was trimmed by 6 bases and V by 8 bases; bases with no gene match: 8. The CDR3 extends over 16 amino acids.

This chain connects TRBV9 to TRBJ1-1, with a weak D call TRBD1 (6 bases). V was shortened by 3 bases and J by 1 base, with 13 bases between the two germline ends. Germline V lookup: CDR1 SGDLS, CDR2 YYNGEE. This CDR3 has 15 residues. This CDR3 is CASSGRQEKNTEAFF. DNA for the CDR3: TGTGCCAGCAGCGGTAGACAGGAGAAGAACACTGAAGCTTTCTTT.

V usage is TRBV19 and J usage is TRBJ1-5; D ambiguous. Germline values: CDR1 LNHDA, CDR2 SQIVND (reference sequence). The V end was cut by 3 bases, the J end by 1 base, with 10 bases between. The CDR3 consists of 15 residues. The CDR3 sequence is CASSIVARSNQPQHF. Here the CDR3 DNA reads TGTGCCAGTAGTATCGTGGCTAGAAGCAATCAGCCCCAGCATTTT. Variable domain in full (rest from reference TRBV19 and TRBJ1-5): DGGITQSPKYLFRKEGQNVTLSCEQNLNHDAMYWYRQDPGQGLRLIYYSQIVNDFQKGDIAEGYSVSREKKESFPLTVTSAQKNPTAFYLCASSIVARSNQPQHFGDGTRLSIL.

The chain joins TRBV18 to TRBJ2-7; tentative D call: TRBD1 (6 bases). Germline loops: CDR1 KGHSH, CDR2 LQKENI. This CDR3 has 13 residues. The V end lost 0 bases, the J end lost 3 bases, and 6 bases lay between the germline ends. CDR3 loop: CASSPPGGYEQYF. DNA of the CDR3: TGTGCCAGCTCACCACCAGGGGGCTACGAGCAGTACTTC. Full variable domain (rest looked up from reference TRBV18 and TRBJ2-7): NAGVMQNPRHLVRRRGQEARLRCSPMKGHSHVYWYRQLPEEGLKFMVYLQKENIIDESGMPKERFSAEFPKEGPSILRIQQVVRGDSAAYFCASSPPGGYEQYFGPGTRLTVT.

This clone showed up just once. This chain uses TRBV6-5 with TRBJ2-7; D is unresolved. V gave up 7 bases and J gave up 0 bases, with 10 bases separating them. This CDR3 region has 13 residues. Germline V lookup: CDR1 MNHEY, CDR2 SVGAGI. CDR3 nucleotides: TGTGCCAGCAACGGAGCGCACTCCTACGAGCAGTACTTC. This gives the protein CASNGAHSYEQYF.

The chain has TRBV19 and TRBJ1-2; D is unclear. Per the germline V gene, CDR1 is LNHDA and CDR2 is SQIVND (reference sequence). This CDR3 has 12 amino acids. Trimming took 8 bases from V and 11 from J, leaving 18 bases between them. As DNA, the CDR3 is TGTGCCAGTTCCCGGGTCCCCTCGACATACACCTTC. Translated, it gives CASSRVPSTYTF.

The chain employs TRBV5-1 and TRBJ1-4; TRBD1 matches 8 bases. This CDR3 region has 15 residues. V lost 4 bases to trimming and J lost 7 bases; unmatched junction nucleotides: 9. CDR1 SGHRS and CDR2 YFSETQ come from the germline V gene. CDR3 nucleotides: TGCGCCAGCAGCCCTTTTCGGACAGGGCGTGAAAAACTGTTTTTT. It yields the protein CASSPFRTGREKLFF.

The chain's CDR3 is CASSYTGGETQYF. The CDR3 DNA sequence: TGTGCCAGCAGCTACACGGGAGGGGAGACCCAGTACTTC. This chain connects TRBV7-2 to TRBJ2-5; 8 positions agree with TRBD2. Germline CDR1 SGHTA, CDR2 FQGNSA. Trimming took 4 bases from V and 5 from J; bases not matched to a gene: 3. The CDR3 contains 13 residues.

This clone came up once. The V call is TRBV24-1, the J call TRBJ2-7; 8 nucleotides agree with TRBD1. Trimming at V came to 5 bases and at J to 7 bases, leaving 3 bases not matched to a gene. The CDR3 covers 12 residues. The V gene's germline CDR1 is KGHDR and CDR2 SFDVKD. DNA for the CDR3: TGTGCCACCAGTGGCACAGGGGGGGAGCAGTACTTC. This translates into CATSGTGGEQYF.

This chain connects TRBV19 to TRBJ1-2; possibly TRBD1 for D (5 bases). Trimming pared 3 bases from V and 8 bases from J, leaving 16 bases between. Germline V lookup: CDR1 LNHDA, CDR2 SQIVND (reference sequence). CDR3 length: 14 amino acids. The CDR3 DNA reads as TGTGCCAGTAGTATTCACCGGGACTTGAGAGGCTACACCTTC. This translates into CASSIHRDLRGYTF.

This sequence joins TRBV7-6 and TRBJ1-3; the D is unclear. Germline lookup yields CDR1 SGHVS and CDR2 FNYEAQ. This CDR3 region has 16 residues. V was cut by 0 bases and J by 2 bases, with 11 bases left in between. The CDR3, as DNA: TGTGCCAGCAGCTTAGCGGCAGCAGGAACTGGAAACACCATATATTTT. Translated: CASSLAAAGTGNTIYF.

This clone has only a few counts. The chain recombines TRBV27 with TRBJ2-7, with 11 bases that match TRBD1. The CDR3 spans 16 residues. Trimming took 0 bases from V and 3 from J; bases not matched to a gene: 4. Germline CDR1 MNHEY, CDR2 SMNVEV (reference sequence). CDR3 residues: CASSLSSGTGGYEQYF. CDR3 bases: TGTGCCAGCAGTTTATCCTCCGGGACAGGGGGCTACGAGCAGTACTTC.

The rearrangement joins TRBV10-3 to TRBJ2-5; D perhaps matches TRBD2 (6 bases). Trimming cost V 4 bases and J 0 bases, with 18 bases left between them. Germline values: CDR1 ENHRY, CDR2 SYGVKD. This CDR3 comprises 17 residues. CDR3 DNA: TGTGCCATCAGTGGCCCTCCTAGCGATGACTACCAAGAGACCCAGTACTTC. It encodes CAISGPPSDDYQETQYF.

The chain is built from TRBV5-4 and TRBJ1-2; D may be TRBD1 (5 bases). V dropped 0 bases and J dropped 5 bases, with 11 bases sitting between them. CDR3 length: 14 amino acids. CDR1 is SGHNT and CDR2 is YYREEE in the germline V gene (reference sequence). The CDR3 spells CASSLEQVNYGYTF. CDR3 sequence (DNA): TGTGCCAGCAGCTTGGAACAGGTCAATTATGGCTACACCTTC.